The T cell receptor (beta chain) under discussion was sequenced for a study of blood T cells in healthy people across ages. V dropped 0 bases and J dropped 2 bases, with 14 bases sitting between them. CDR1 is LGHNA, CDR2 YSLEER, per germline. The CDR3 is made up of 16 amino acids. Together with a sample-barcoded 5' primer, a J-beta primer mix was included in a second PCR lasting roughly 6 to 12 cycles. TCRdb independently ran MiXCR on the 5' RACE reads; one entry per CDR3 protein. The table includes almost 550,000 distinct CDR3 sequences, 24% detected once. This sample was also put to use in a study of T cells of mothers and their children.

The chain uses TRBV4-3 and TRBJ2-7; D possibly corresponds to TRBD2 (5 bases). Sequences were obtained from blood. This clonotype was sampled from a boy younger than 18 in good health. This CDR3 reads CASSQDHGGGTYEQYF. The CDR3 DNA reads as TGCGCCAGCAGCCAAGATCACGGCGGAGGTACCTACGAGCAGTACTTC.